The clone carrying this TCR beta chain was seen a few times. TCRdb recomputed calls from the 5' RACE reads with MiXCR, one row per CDR3 protein. Among 400,000 to 450,000 distinct CDR3 sequences listed, 18% were seen once. These data come from a study of T-cell memory formation after mild COVID-19. The length of the CDR3 is 15 residues. The germline CDR1 and CDR2 sequences are SEHNR and FQNEAQ (reference sequence). With V trimmed by 5 bases and J by 6 bases, 11 bases remained unmatched. What was sequenced was PBMCs or a T cell subset sorted from them (not recorded which). The sequence was obtained from a man younger than 35 who had mild COVID-19 (a few samples of this study predate the infection). Cell type and time point are not known. The chain has TRBV7-9 and TRBJ1-2, with TRBD1 matching over 8 bases. Here the CDR3 DNA reads TGTGCCAGCAGCACCCCCGACAGGGGCAGGGATGGCTACACCTTC. It specifies CASSTPDRGRDGYTF.